This TCR beta chain appears in the sequencing data of a study of blood T cell repertoires in COVID-19. Libraries were prepared by immunoSEQ multiplex PCR; TCRdb keeps only in-frame clonotypes and omits some of them. The table includes 300,000 or so clones, 85% to 90% detected once. With 6 bases removed from V and 10 bases from J, the gap between germline ends came to 13 bases. Germline V gene lookup returns CDR1 MNHEY and CDR2 SVGAGI. CDR3 length: 12 residues. This clonotype was obtained from a woman aged 40 to 55 with acute or convalescent COVID-19. The J gene is TRBJ2-1, the V gene TRBV6-5, with a weak D call TRBD2 (6 bases). The sample taken for sequencing was peripheral blood. The CDR3 protein is CASRAGSEEQFF. The CDR3 DNA follows: TGTGCCAGCAGGGCGGGAAGCGAAGAGCAGTTCTTC.